Following are 32 T cell receptor beta chains from one sample sequenced in a study of CD8 T cells in ankylosing spondylitis. TCRdb reprocessed the 5' RACE reads via MiXCR and lists one record per CDR3 protein. Of around 150,000 distinct CDR3 sequences listed, around 45% are singletons. What was sequenced was synovial fluid, either unsorted or a sorted T cell fraction (not recorded which). These receptors all stem from a male donor with ankylosing spondylitis.

This clonotype was observed a handful of times. The J gene is TRBJ2-7, the V gene TRBV3-1; TRBD2 is a possible D gene (6 bases). CDR1 and CDR2 (germline): LGHDT, YNNKEL (reference sequence). Deletions cut 1 base from V and 2 bases from J, with 15 bases between. The CDR3 contains 16 residues. The CDR3 loop reads CASSQALWRGAYEQYF. CDR3 nucleotide sequence: TGTGCCAGCAGCCAAGCACTGTGGCGGGGAGCCTACGAGCAGTACTTC.

This chain uses TRBV29-1 with TRBJ2-1, with 9 nucleotides matching TRBD2. This CDR3 has 19 residues. The germline V gene has CDR1 SQVTM and CDR2 ANQGSEA. With V trimmed by 3 bases and J by 7 bases, 22 bases remained unmatched. This chain's CDR3 is CSVDRGSGSRGLDWNEQFF. The CDR3 DNA follows: TGCAGCGTTGATCGGGGTAGCGGGAGCCGAGGCCTGGATTGGAATGAGCAGTTCTTC.

V is TRBV27 and J is TRBJ2-7, with a tentative D call TRBD2 (6 bases). CDR1 and CDR2 from the germline V gene are MNHEY and SMNVEV (reference sequence). The CDR3 has 14 residues. The V end was cut by 6 bases, the J end by 2 bases, with 14 bases between. CDR3 protein: CASSIADTPYEQYF. In nucleotides, the CDR3 is TGTGCCAGCAGCATAGCGGATACCCCCTACGAGCAGTACTTC.

This clonotype was counted only a few times. The CDR3 sequence is CASSPRHLTGELFF. Written as DNA, the CDR3 is TGTGCCAGCAGCCCGAGACATCTTACCGGGGAGCTGTTTTTT. This chain joins TRBV7-9 and TRBJ2-2; D gene uncertain. V was pared by 5 bases and J by 5 bases, with 12 bases between. The CDR3 has 14 amino acids. The germline gives CDR1 SEHNR, CDR2 FQNEAQ (reference sequence).

This clonotype was counted a few times. CDR3 region: CSGGGSGSWNNEQFF. CDR3 nucleotide sequence: TGCAGCGGGGGAGGTAGCGGGAGTTGGAACAATGAGCAGTTCTTC. The chain recombines TRBV29-1 with TRBJ2-1; 9 bases map to TRBD2. The CDR3 is 15 amino acids. From germline, CDR1 is SQVTM and CDR2 ANQGSEA. Trimming took 7 bases from V and 5 from J; bases not matched to a gene: 12.

The chain couples TRBV11-2 to TRBJ2-3; a possible D gene is TRBD2 (5 bases). The CDR3 is 17 amino acids. Germline values: CDR1 SGHAT, CDR2 FQNNGV. V lost 1 base to trimming and J lost 2 bases, with 16 bases between them. CDR3 sequence reads: CASSLGGSSILTDTQYF. Written as DNA, the CDR3 is TGTGCCAGCAGCTTAGGCGGGTCTTCCATACTCACAGATACGCAGTATTTT.

This chain links TRBV12-3 or TRBV12-4 with TRBJ2-6; weak D call: TRBD1 (5 bases). V shed 6 bases and J shed 4 bases, with 13 bases lying between them. This CDR3 comprises 15 residues. In DNA form, the CDR3 reads TGTGCCAGCAGCCACCAGGGTGGCGGGGCCAACGTCCTGACTTTC. It codes for CASSHQGGGANVLTF.

The table lists this clonotype with a count of one. The chain is built from TRBV20-1 and TRBJ2-7; 8 positions match TRBD2. CDR1 is DFQATT, CDR2 SNEGSKA, per germline (reference sequence). This CDR3 has 11 residues. J gave up 9 bases and V 6 bases, and 7 bases lay outside the gene matches. CDR3 in amino acids: CSAPGGRGQYF. DNA of the CDR3: TGCAGTGCCCCGGGGGGGCGGGGGCAGTACTTC.

This chain joins TRBV12-3 or TRBV12-4 and TRBJ1-4, with 7 bases that match TRBD1. The length of the CDR3 is 14 residues. V trimming: 5 bases; J trimming: 7 bases; junction bases outside the gene matches: 7. As DNA, the CDR3 is TGTGCCAGCAGTCCGACAGGGATCGGTGAAAAACTGTTTTTT. The encoded protein is CASSPTGIGEKLFF.

The chain's CDR3 is CASSQARTGGVGTQYF. CDR3 nucleotide sequence: TGCGCCAGCAGCCAAGCGCGTACAGGGGGCGTAGGGACCCAGTACTTC. This chain connects TRBV4-1 to TRBJ2-5, with 9 bases aligning to TRBD1. The length of the CDR3 is 16 residues. Germline CDR1 and CDR2: MGHRA and YSYEKL. V shed 1 base and J 7 bases; nucleotides not matched to a gene: 10.

The chain employs TRBV6-1 and TRBJ1-4; D is possibly TRBD1 (5 bases). The CDR3 spans 15 residues. CDR1 is MNHNS, CDR2 SASEGT, per germline. Between the trimmed V and J ends, which lost 6 bases and 4 bases, there was a span of 15 bases. CDR3 in DNA: TGTGCCAGCAGCATTTGGGACGGACGTAATGAAAAACTGTTTTTT. It specifies CASSIWDGRNEKLFF.

This chain uses TRBV30 with TRBJ2-1, with 11 bases lining up with TRBD2. The CDR3 runs to 15 residues. Germline-derived CDR1 and CDR2 are GTSNPN and SVGIG (reference sequence). V was pared by 5 bases and J by 3 bases, with 6 bases of the junction left unmatched. The CDR3 DNA follows: TGTGCCTGGGCTATCGGGACTAGCGGCTACAATGAGCAGTTCTTC. It yields the protein CAWAIGTSGYNEQFF.

The rearrangement joins TRBV18 to TRBJ2-7; 9 positions match TRBD2. The V gene's germline CDR1 is KGHSH and CDR2 LQKENI. The V gene end was trimmed by 5 bases and the J gene end by 2 bases; junction bases not matched to a gene: 10. This CDR3 is 16 amino acids long. The CDR3 region has the DNA TGTGCCAGCTCATCACTAACTAGCGGGCCCACCTACGAGCAGTACTTC. It yields the protein CASSSLTSGPTYEQYF. Combining the CDR3 with reference TRBV18 and TRBJ2-7 gives the whole variable domain NAGVMQNPRHLVRRRGQEARLRCSPMKGHSHVYWYRQLPEEGLKFMVYLQKENIIDESGMPKERFSAEFPKEGPSILRIQQVVRGDSAAYFCASSSLTSGPTYEQYFGPGTRLTVT.

V and J are TRBV6-1 and TRBJ1-2, with D perhaps matching TRBD1 (6 bases). The V and J ends lost 5 bases and 0 bases respectively, with 10 bases between them. The CDR3 spans 14 residues. CDR1 is MNHNS and CDR2 is SASEGT in the germline V gene. CDR3 sequence reads: CASSKQGTNYGYTF. In nucleotides, the CDR3 is TGTGCCAGCAGTAAACAGGGAACTAACTATGGCTACACCTTC.

V gene TRBV7-9 combines with J gene TRBJ2-1; TRBD1 matches at 7 bases. This CDR3 is 14 amino acids long. Trimming cost V 11 bases and J 3 bases; bases outside gene matches: 10. The germline V gene encodes CDR1 SEHNR and CDR2 FQNEAQ (reference sequence). CDR3 coding DNA: TGTGCCGAGAACAGGGGTTGGGACTACAATGAGCAGTTCTTC. Protein: CAENRGWDYNEQFF.

V usage is TRBV12-3 or TRBV12-4 and J usage is TRBJ2-3, with 14 bases aligning to TRBD2. V lost 5 bases to trimming and J lost 2 bases; unmatched junction nucleotides: 12. CDR3 length: 19 amino acids. The CDR3 sequence is CASSGPGLAGAGPTDTQYF. The CDR3 DNA is TGTGCCAGCAGTGGCCCGGGACTAGCGGGAGCGGGTCCCACAGATACGCAGTATTTT.

The J gene is TRBJ2-7, the V gene TRBV12-3 or TRBV12-4; 8 nucleotides match TRBD1. CDR3 length equals 16 residues. V lost 5 bases, J lost 3 bases, and 12 bases stayed unmatched. The CDR3 nucleotides are TGTGCCAGCAGTCCCGGACAGGGTTCCCCAATCTACGAGCAGTACTTC. Amino acid sequence: CASSPGQGSPIYEQYF.

The chain combines TRBV18 with TRBJ2-7; TRBD2 might be the D (5 bases). V was trimmed by 6 bases and J by 2 bases, leaving 14 bases between them. Germline CDR1 is KGHSH and CDR2 is LQKENI. The CDR3 has 14 amino acids. CDR3: CASSPLDGTYEQYF. As DNA, the CDR3 is TGTGCCAGCTCCCCCCTGGACGGGACCTACGAGCAGTACTTC.

The chain links TRBV5-1 to TRBJ1-1; D not resolved. The CDR3 is 14 amino acids. V was clipped by 2 bases and J by 3 bases, with 11 bases between them. Per germline, CDR1 SGHRS and CDR2 YFSETQ. The CDR3 DNA follows: TGCGCCAGCAGCTTAGCAGACGGGTACACTGAAGCTTTCTTT. Translation: CASSLADGYTEAFF.

This rearrangement joins TRBV12-3 or TRBV12-4 to TRBJ2-1; 8 bases agree with TRBD2. The CDR3 is made up of 15 amino acids. V trimming: 6 bases; J trimming: 4 bases; junction bases outside the gene matches: 8. The CDR3: CASSPTSALYNEQFF. The CDR3 DNA reads TGTGCCAGCAGCCCGACTAGCGCCCTTTACAATGAGCAGTTCTTC.

The chain employs TRBV2 and TRBJ1-1; no definite D call. Trimming shortened V by 8 bases and J by 10 bases, and 23 bases separated the two germline ends. From germline, CDR1 is SNHLY and CDR2 FYNNEI. The CDR3 covers 14 residues. The CDR3 is CASWIKASAYGAFF. The CDR3 DNA reads TGTGCCAGCTGGATAAAAGCGAGCGCGTATGGAGCTTTCTTT. Variable domain in full (rest from reference TRBV2 and TRBJ1-1): EPEVTQTPSHQVTQMGQEVILRCVPISNHLYFYWYRQILGQKVEFLVSFYNNEISEKSEIFDDQFSVERPDGSNFTLKIRSTKLEDSAMYFCASWIKASAYGAFFGQGTRLTVV.

This clonotype was counted ten times or more. CDR3 sequence (DNA): TGCAGCGTTGAAGGGGGCACCTACGAGCAGTACTTC. Its protein is CSVEGGTYEQYF. The V call is TRBV29-1, the J call TRBJ2-7; D might be TRBD1 (5 bases). V lost 1 base and J 2 bases, leaving 6 bases between the germline ends. The CDR3 runs 12 residues. The germline CDR1 and CDR2 sequences are SQVTM and ANQGSEA.

This clonotype came up once. V is TRBV13 and J is TRBJ2-7; 10 bases line up with TRBD1. Germline CDR1 PRHDT, CDR2 FYEKMQ (reference sequence). With V trimmed by 5 bases and J by 2 bases, 12 bases remained unmatched. The CDR3 loop spans 17 amino acids. This CDR3 reads CASSTRYRDRGPYEQYF. CDR3 nucleotides: TGTGCCAGCAGCACCCGATACCGGGACAGGGGCCCCTACGAGCAGTACTTC.

The V call is TRBV7-9, the J call TRBJ1-5, with D maybe TRBD1 (6 bases). The CDR3 is made up of 14 amino acids. In germline, CDR1 is SEHNR, CDR2 FQNEAQ (reference sequence). Trimming took 4 bases from V and 2 from J, leaving 9 bases between them. The CDR3 region is CASSSTGRNQPQHF. The CDR3 DNA reads TGTGCCAGCAGCTCGACAGGACGCAATCAGCCCCAGCATTTT.

V and J are TRBV20-1 and TRBJ2-2; 7 nucleotides align to TRBD2. The CDR3 is 14 residues long. Germline V gene lookup returns CDR1 DFQATT and CDR2 SNEGSKA (reference sequence). The trim removed 5 bases at V and 9 bases at J, leaving 12 bases unmatched. The CDR3 DNA reads as TGCAGTGCTGGAGGGTTTAGCGGGCGCCGGGAGCTGTTTTTT. This codes for CSAGGFSGRRELFF.

This clonotype was seen just once. The chain joins TRBV6-2 or TRBV6-3 to TRBJ2-2; D remains ambiguous. The V end was cut by 5 bases, the J end by 9 bases, with 25 bases between. The germline CDR1 and CDR2 sequences are MNHEY and SVGEGT. The CDR3 consists of 17 residues. The CDR3 DNA sequence: TGTGCCAGCAGTCTACCGGTCTACTACAAGCCCCACCGGGAGCTGTTTTTT. Protein product: CASSLPVYYKPHRELFF.

The V gene is TRBV27, the J gene TRBJ1-1, with 7 bases lining up with TRBD1. Trimming took 5 bases from V and 4 from J; bases not matched to a gene: 19. There are 18 residues in the CDR3. The germline V gene has CDR1 MNHEY and CDR2 SMNVEV (reference sequence). The CDR3 nucleotides are TGTGCCAGCAGTCTCGAACCGGGACAGCTGCGAGACGTCACTGAAGCTTTCTTT. Translating gives CASSLEPGQLRDVTEAFF.

Details on this clonotype: Relative to the germline gene, one junction end is altered; a read error may explain this. V and J are TRBV7-8 and TRBJ2-2; 7 bases fit TRBD1. Germline-derived CDR1 and CDR2 are SGHVS and FQNEAQ. This CDR3 contains 16 residues. CDR3 sequence: CASTLPTGSGAGELFF. CDR3 in DNA: TGTGCCAGCACCTTACCGACAGGGAGTGGGGCCGGGGAGCTGTTTTTT.

This clonotype came up a few times. J is TRBJ2-1 and V is TRBV5-1, with D tentatively TRBD1 (6 bases). This CDR3 is 14 amino acids long. V lost 2 bases and J 7 bases, leaving 13 bases between the germline ends. Germline lookup yields CDR1 SGHRS and CDR2 YFSETQ. The CDR3: CASSLRLGANEQFF. CDR3 bases: TGCGCCAGCAGCTTAAGGCTGGGGGCTAATGAGCAGTTCTTC. Full variable domain (remainder filled in from reference TRBV5-1 and TRBJ2-1): KAGVTQTPRYLIKTRGQQVTLSCSPISGHRSVSWYQQTPGQGLQFLFEYFSETQRNKGNFPGRFSGRQFSNSRSEMNVSTLELGDSALYLCASSLRLGANEQFFGPGTRLTVL.

This clonotype was counted ten times or more. The V and J genes are TRBV20-1 and TRBJ1-1, with D possibly TRBD1 on 5 matching bases. The CDR3 is made up of 13 amino acids. With 0 bases removed from V and 3 bases from J, the gap between germline ends came to 8 bases. Germline V gene data show CDR1 as DFQATT and CDR2 as SNEGSKA (reference sequence). The CDR3 here is CSARDPGDTEAFF. The CDR3 bases are TGCAGTGCTAGAGATCCGGGGGACACTGAAGCTTTCTTT.

The gene calls are TRBV20-1 and TRBJ1-5; D may be TRBD1 (6 bases). CDR1 DFQATT and CDR2 SNEGSKA come from the germline V gene (reference sequence). Trimming removed 0 bases from V and 1 base from J, with 16 bases in between. CDR3 length: 17 amino acids. Here the CDR3 DNA reads TGCAGTGCTAGAGACGCTCTTCGGGGGCGAAGCAATCAGCCCCAGCATTTT. As protein: CSARDALRGRSNQPQHF.

This chain connects TRBV10-3 to TRBJ2-1; D remains ambiguous. The CDR3 loop spans 14 amino acids. Germline V gene data show CDR1 as ENHRY and CDR2 as SYGVKD. Trimming pared 0 bases from V and 9 bases from J, leaving 12 bases between. The chain's CDR3 is CAISESYTLGEQFF. CDR3 DNA: TGTGCCATCAGTGAGTCTTACACCTTGGGTGAGCAGTTCTTC.